A selection of T cell receptor beta chains follows, all from one sample in a study of blood T cell repertoires in COVID-19. This table comes from immunoSEQ multiplex PCR, and its TCRdb copy is limited to in-frame clones, with some not included. Altogether around 84,000 clones are present, around 84% being singletons, with the ten largest covering about 8%. Material for sequencing was peripheral blood. Every receptor here comes from a man at least 80 years old with active or convalescent COVID-19. CDR3s include the opening cysteine and the closing phenylalanine or tryptophan. Not every row has a clone size; where given, it reads once, few, many or a size class.

J gene	V gene	clone size	CDR3 protein
TRBJ2-5	TRBV28	NA	CASRTSQETQYF
TRBJ2-3	TRBV27	NA	CASSPQAPDTQYF
TRBJ1-1	TRBV10-3	few	CAIRDRGGTEAFF
TRBJ1-2	TRBV11-1	NA	CASSLEQGVGYTF
TRBJ2-3	TRBV7-6	NA	CASSYGLAGAGDTQYF
TRBJ1-1	TRBV6-5	NA	CASSTALNTEAFF
TRBJ1-2	TRBV19	NA	CASSEDRDGGYTF
TRBJ1-6	TRBV7-2	once	CASTFSRGGPHSPLHF
TRBJ2-3	TRBV5-5	NA	CASSWAGRPANTDTQYF
TRBJ2-1	TRBV29-1	NA	CSVVDYEQFF
TRBJ2-1	TRBV7-2	NA	CASSLTQGSHEQFF
TRBJ2-5	TRBV20-1	NA	CSASIDRIFQETQYF
TRBJ2-1	TRBV6-5	NA	CASIGGRVYNEQFF
TRBJ1-6	TRBV5-1	NA	CASSLVTGDSPLHF
TRBJ1-2	TRBV5-4	NA	CASSRGFWDGYTF
TRBJ1-6	TRBV5-5	NA	CASSLKRAGDSPLHF
TRBJ1-2	TRBV3-1/TRBV3-2	once	CASSQGWGNYGYTF
TRBJ1-1	TRBV5-1	NA	CASSGQGFNTEAFF
TRBJ2-3	TRBV3-1/TRBV3-2	NA	CASSQGSGGKDTQYF
TRBJ1-2	TRBV10-2	NA	CASAKGVDYGYTF
TRBJ1-1	TRBV11-2	NA	CASTLGAGGITEAFF
TRBJ2-1	TRBV2	few	CASSPGQTYNEQFF
TRBJ1-6	TRBV19	NA	CASSIEWGNSPLHF
TRBJ1-1	TRBV24-1	NA	CATSDSTRGRNTEAFF
TRBJ2-3	TRBV9	NA	CASSSGRGELTDTQYF
TRBJ2-3	TRBV5-4	once	CASSNQLPGTQYF
TRBJ1-1	TRBV11-2	NA	CASSIRDRMLAFF
TRBJ1-5	TRBV5-8	NA	CASSSGDTSNQPQHF
TRBJ2-5	TRBV24-1	NA	CATSETPQETQYF
TRBJ2-5	TRBV6-6	NA	CASTSGQQETQYF
TRBJ2-2	TRBV5-1	NA	CASSLSGGNTGELFF
TRBJ1-1	TRBV10-2	NA	CASSRDRDQTEAFF
TRBJ1-3	TRBV5-8	few	CASSIARVLSGNTIYF
TRBJ1-5	TRBV19	NA	CASSIIGGEGQPQHF
TRBJ1-6	TRBV3-1/TRBV3-2	NA	CASSQILRGSYNSPLHF
TRBJ1-1	TRBV5-8	NA	CASSSRTGITEAFF
TRBJ1-4	TRBV18	NA	CASSPGQVNEKLFF
TRBJ1-4	TRBV5-1	NA	CASSLGAANEKLFF
TRBJ2-1	TRBV19	NA	CASSMQRGSYNEQFF
TRBJ1-2	TRBV5-1	NA	CASSLWGQDYGYTF
TRBJ1-4	TRBV6-5	NA	CASSSSRTGEKLFF
TRBJ1-3	TRBV5-1	few	CASSLVASGNTIYF
TRBJ2-3	TRBV7-9	once	CASSYRQGADTQYF
TRBJ1-2	TRBV5-1	NA	CASSSWTGGHGYTF
TRBJ1-6	TRBV9	NA	CASSVTGNSPLHF
TRBJ2-5	TRBV5-5	NA	CASSKSRTELVGQETQYF
TRBJ2-3	TRBV5-1	NA	CASSQAGDTQYF
TRBJ1-1	TRBV11-2	NA	CASSLGDRTNTEAFF
TRBJ2-2	TRBV7-3	NA	CASSPNTGLAGGFSHGELFF
TRBJ2-1	TRBV18	NA	CASSQGTGTGTKQFF
TRBJ2-3	TRBV5-1	NA	CASSRTGTSGGGGDTQYF
TRBJ1-5	TRBV6-4	NA	CASSDPDINNQPQHF
TRBJ1-2	TRBV2	few	CASSVPGQGIYGYTF
TRBJ1-4	TRBV29-1	NA	CSVEGQNEKLFF